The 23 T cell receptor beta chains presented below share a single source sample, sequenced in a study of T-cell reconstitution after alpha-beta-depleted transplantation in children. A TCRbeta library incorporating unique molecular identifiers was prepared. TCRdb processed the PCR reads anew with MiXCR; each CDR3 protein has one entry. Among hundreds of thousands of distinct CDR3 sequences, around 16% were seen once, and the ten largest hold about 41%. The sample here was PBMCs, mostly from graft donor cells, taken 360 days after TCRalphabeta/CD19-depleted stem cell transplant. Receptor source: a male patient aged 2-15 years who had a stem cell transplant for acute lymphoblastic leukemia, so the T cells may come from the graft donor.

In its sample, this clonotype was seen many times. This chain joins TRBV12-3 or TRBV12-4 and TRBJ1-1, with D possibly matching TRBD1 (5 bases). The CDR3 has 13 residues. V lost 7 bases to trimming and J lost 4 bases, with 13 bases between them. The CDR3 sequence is CASTWTSATEAFF. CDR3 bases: TGTGCCAGCACTTGGACATCCGCCACTGAAGCTTTCTTT.

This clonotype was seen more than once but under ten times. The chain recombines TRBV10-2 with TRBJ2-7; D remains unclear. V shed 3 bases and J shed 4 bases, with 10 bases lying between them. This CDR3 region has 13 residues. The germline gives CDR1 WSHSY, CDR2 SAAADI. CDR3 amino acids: CASSDANSYEQYF. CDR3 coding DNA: TGCGCCAGCAGTGACGCCAATAGTTACGAGCAGTACTTC.

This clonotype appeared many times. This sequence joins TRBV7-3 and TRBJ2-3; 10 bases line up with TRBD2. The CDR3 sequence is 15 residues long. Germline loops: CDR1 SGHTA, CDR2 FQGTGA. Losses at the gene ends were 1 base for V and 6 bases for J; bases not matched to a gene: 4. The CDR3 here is CASSLKAGGPDTQYF. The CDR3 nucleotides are TGTGCCAGCAGCTTAAAAGCGGGAGGGCCCGATACGCAGTATTTT.

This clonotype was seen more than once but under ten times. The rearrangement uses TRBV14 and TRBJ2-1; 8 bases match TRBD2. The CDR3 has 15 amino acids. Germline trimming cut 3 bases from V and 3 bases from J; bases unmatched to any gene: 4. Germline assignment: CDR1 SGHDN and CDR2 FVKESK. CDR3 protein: CASSHWTSSYNEQFF. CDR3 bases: TGTGCCAGCAGCCACTGGACTAGCAGCTACAATGAGCAGTTCTTC. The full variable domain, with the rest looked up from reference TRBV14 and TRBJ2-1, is EAGVTQFPSHSVIEKGQTVTLRCDPISGHDNLYWYRRVMGKEIKFLLHFVKESKQDESGMPNNRFLAERTGGTYSTLKVQPAELEDSGVYFCASSHWTSSYNEQFFGPGTRLTVL.

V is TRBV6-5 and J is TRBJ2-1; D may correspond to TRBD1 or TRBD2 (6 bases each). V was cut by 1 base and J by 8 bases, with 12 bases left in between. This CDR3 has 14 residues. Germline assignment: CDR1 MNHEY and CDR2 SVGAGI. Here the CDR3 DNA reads TGTGCCAGCAGTTACTTGACTAGGGGGGATGAGCAGTTCTTC. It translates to CASSYLTRGDEQFF.

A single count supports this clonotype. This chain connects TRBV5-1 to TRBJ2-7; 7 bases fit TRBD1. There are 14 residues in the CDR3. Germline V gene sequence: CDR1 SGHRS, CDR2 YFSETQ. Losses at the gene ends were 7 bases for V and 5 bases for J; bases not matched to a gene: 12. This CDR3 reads CASGPGTASDEQYF. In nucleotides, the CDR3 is TGCGCCAGCGGACCCGGGACAGCCTCAGACGAGCAGTACTTC.

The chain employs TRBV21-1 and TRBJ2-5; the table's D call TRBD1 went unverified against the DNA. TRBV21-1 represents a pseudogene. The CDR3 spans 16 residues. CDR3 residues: CASSLGEGRGEETQYF. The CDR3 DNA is TGTGCCAGCAGCCTGGGTGAGGGACGGGGCGAGGAGACCCAGTACTTC.

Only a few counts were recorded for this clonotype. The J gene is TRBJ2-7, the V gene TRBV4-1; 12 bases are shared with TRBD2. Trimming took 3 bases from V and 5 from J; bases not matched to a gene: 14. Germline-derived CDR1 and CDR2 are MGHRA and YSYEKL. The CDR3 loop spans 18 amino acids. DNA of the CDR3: TGCGCCAGCAGCCAGCGCGGTGGACTAGCGGGGCTACTCCACGAGCAGTACTTC. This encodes CASSQRGGLAGLLHEQYF.

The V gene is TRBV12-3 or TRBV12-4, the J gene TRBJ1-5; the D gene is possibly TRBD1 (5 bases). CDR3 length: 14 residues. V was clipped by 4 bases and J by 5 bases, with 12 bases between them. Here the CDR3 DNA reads TGTGCCAGCAGTTGGGGACGGGTCGATCAGCCCCAGCATTTT. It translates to CASSWGRVDQPQHF.

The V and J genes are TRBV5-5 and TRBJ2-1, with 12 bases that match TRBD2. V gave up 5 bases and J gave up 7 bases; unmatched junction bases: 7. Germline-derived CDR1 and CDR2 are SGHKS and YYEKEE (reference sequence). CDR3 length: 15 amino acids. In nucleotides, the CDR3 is TGTGCCAGCAGGCGACTAGCGGGAGTAGTAAATGAGCAGTTCTTC. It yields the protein CASRRLAGVVNEQFF.

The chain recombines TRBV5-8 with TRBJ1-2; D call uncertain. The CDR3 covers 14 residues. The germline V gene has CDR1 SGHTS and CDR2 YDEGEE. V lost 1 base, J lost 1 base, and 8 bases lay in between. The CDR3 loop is CASSLIGSNYGYTF. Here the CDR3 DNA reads TGTGCCAGCAGCTTGATTGGGAGTAACTATGGCTACACCTTC.

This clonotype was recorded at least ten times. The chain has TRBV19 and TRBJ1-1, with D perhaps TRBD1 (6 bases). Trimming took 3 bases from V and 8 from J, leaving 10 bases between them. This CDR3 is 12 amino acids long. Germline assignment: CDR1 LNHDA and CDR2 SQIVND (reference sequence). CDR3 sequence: CASSIGGSEAFF. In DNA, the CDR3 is TGTGCCAGTAGTATCGGGGGCTCGGAAGCTTTCTTT.

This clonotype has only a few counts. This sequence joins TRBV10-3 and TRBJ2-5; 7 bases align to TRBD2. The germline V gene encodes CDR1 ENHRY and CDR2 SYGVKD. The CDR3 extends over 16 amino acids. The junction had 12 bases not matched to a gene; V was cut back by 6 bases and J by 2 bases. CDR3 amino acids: CAISVGLAEGQETQYF. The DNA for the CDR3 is TGTGCCATCAGCGTGGGGCTAGCGGAGGGTCAAGAGACCCAGTACTTC.

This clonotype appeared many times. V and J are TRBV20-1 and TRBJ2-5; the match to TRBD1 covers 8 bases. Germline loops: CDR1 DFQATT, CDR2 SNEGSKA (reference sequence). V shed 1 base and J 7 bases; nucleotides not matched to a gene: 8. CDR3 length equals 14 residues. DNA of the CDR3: TGCAGTGCTAGAGGTTGGACAGGGACGGGGACCCAGTACTTC. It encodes CSARGWTGTGTQYF.

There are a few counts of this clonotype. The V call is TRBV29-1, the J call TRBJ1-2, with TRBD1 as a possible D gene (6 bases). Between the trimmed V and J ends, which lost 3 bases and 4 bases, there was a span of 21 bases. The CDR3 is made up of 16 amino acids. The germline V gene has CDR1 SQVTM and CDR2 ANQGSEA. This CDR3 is CSVEGTDSWDTYGYTF. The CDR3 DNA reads TGCAGCGTTGAGGGGACGGACAGTTGGGACACCTATGGCTACACCTTC.

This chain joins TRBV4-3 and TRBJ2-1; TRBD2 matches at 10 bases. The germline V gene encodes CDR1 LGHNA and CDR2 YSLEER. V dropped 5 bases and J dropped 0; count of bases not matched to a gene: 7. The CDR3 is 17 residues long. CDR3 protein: CASSIGTSAFSYNEQFF. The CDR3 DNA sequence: TGCGCCAGCAGCATTGGGACTAGCGCGTTCTCCTACAATGAGCAGTTCTTC.

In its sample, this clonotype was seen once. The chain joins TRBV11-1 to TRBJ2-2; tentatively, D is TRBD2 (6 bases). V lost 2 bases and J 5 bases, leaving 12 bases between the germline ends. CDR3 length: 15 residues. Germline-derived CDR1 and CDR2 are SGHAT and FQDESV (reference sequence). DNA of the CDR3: TGTGCCAGCAGCTTATGGGCTAGCGTAACCGGGGAGCTGTTTTTT. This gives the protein CASSLWASVTGELFF.

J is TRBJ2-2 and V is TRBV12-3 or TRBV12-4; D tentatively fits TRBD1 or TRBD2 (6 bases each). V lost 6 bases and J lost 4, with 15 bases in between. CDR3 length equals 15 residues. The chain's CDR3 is CASSLHGGGTGELFF. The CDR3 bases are TGTGCCAGCAGCCTACACGGAGGGGGCACCGGGGAGCTGTTTTTT.

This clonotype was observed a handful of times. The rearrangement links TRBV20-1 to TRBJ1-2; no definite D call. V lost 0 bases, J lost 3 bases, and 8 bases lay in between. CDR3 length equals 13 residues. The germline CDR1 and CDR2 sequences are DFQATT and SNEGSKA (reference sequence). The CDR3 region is CSARDPQDYGYTF. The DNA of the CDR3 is TGCAGTGCTAGAGATCCCCAAGACTATGGCTACACCTTC.

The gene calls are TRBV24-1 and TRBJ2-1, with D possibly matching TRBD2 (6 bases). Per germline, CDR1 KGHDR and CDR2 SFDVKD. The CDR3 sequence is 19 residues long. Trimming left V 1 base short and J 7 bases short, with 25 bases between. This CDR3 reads CATSDFREGTETRGNEQFF. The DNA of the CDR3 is TGTGCCACCAGTGATTTTAGGGAAGGGACCGAGACTAGGGGTAATGAGCAGTTCTTC.

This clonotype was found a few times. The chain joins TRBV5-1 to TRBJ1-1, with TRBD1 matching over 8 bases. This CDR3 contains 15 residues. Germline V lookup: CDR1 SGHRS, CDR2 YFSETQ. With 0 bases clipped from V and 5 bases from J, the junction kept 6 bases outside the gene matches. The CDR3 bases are TGCGCCAGCAGCTTGGATCCAGGGGGCACGACTGAAGCTTTCTTT. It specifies CASSLDPGGTTEAFF.

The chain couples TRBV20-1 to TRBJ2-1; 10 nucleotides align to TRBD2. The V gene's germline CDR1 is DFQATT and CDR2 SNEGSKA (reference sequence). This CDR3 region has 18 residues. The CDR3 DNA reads TGCAGCCCCCTCGCGGGACTAGCGTCTTTCAGCTCCTACAATGAGCAGTTCTTC. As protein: CSPLAGLASFSSYNEQFF.

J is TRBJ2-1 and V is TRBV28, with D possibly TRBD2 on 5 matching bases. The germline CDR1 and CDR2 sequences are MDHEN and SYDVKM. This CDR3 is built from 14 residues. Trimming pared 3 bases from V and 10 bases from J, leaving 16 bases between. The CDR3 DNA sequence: TGTGCCAGCAGTTTCCTGCAAGGCCGGGAAGAGCAGTTCTTC. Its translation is CASSFLQGREEQFF. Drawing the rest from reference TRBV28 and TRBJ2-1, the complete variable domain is DVKVTQSSRYLVKRTGEKVFLECVQDMDHENMFWYRQDPGLGLRLIYFSYDVKMKEKGDIPEGYSVSREKKERFSLILESASTNQTSMYLCASSFLQGREEQFFGPGTRLTVL.